These 5 T cell receptor beta chains came from one sample sequenced in a study of blood T cell repertoires in COVID-19 (dated by TCRdb to 2019 to 2021). The protocol used for the library was the immunoSEQ multiplex PCR assay. TCRdb took over this immuneACCESS table, retaining in-frame rearrangements with V and J assigned. Such tables are incomplete; in checked studies, under half of the missing clones stem from an unresolved V gene, and the remainder is unexplained. For this sample the table gives 40,000 to 55,000 clones, of which 70% to 90% were detected only once. The ten largest clones add up to approximately 9.6% of the sample. The sequencing sample was made of peripheral blood. The receptor source for this set is a man aged 50 to 59 with active COVID-19.

The gene calls are TRBV7-9 and TRBJ1-5, with D tentatively TRBD1 (5 bases). Deletions cut 1 base from V and 0 bases from J, with 7 bases between. CDR1 SEHNR and CDR2 FQNEAQ come from the germline V gene (reference sequence). The CDR3 spans 15 residues. CDR3 sequence: CASSLEGVSNQPQHF. The CDR3 coding sequence is TGTGCCAGCAGCTTAGAAGGGGTTAGCAATCAGCCCCAGCATTTT.

The chain joins TRBV10-3 to TRBJ1-3; D may be TRBD1 (6 bases). Germline loops: CDR1 ENHRY, CDR2 SYGVKD. Trimming removed 10 bases from V and 1 base from J, with 11 bases in between. CDR3 size: 13 residues. This CDR3 is CATKGVSGNTIYF. The CDR3 coding sequence is TGTGCCACTAAGGGGGTTTCTGGAAACACCATATATTTT.

Worth noting for this clone: Other nucleotide sequences in the sample specify the same CDR3. The chain combines TRBV6-5 with TRBJ1-2; 9 bases map to TRBD1. Germline CDR1 reads MNHEY; CDR2 reads SVGAGI. The V segment lost 4 bases and the J segment 6 bases; nucleotides outside the gene matches: 6. This CDR3 comprises 14 residues. The DNA for the CDR3 is TGTGCCAGCAGTTTAACAAGACAGGGGGATGGCTACACCTTC. This gives the protein CASSLTRQGDGYTF.

The gene calls are TRBV5-1 and TRBJ1-6, with a weak D call TRBD1 (6 bases). Trimming removed 0 bases from V and 10 bases from J, with 11 bases in between. Germline V gives CDR1 SGHRS, CDR2 YFSETQ. The CDR3 is 14 amino acids. Written as DNA, the CDR3 is TGCGCCAGCAGCTTGGAGGGACAAACGTCACCCCTCCACTTT. Translated, it gives CASSLEGQTSPLHF.

The sample holds a few counts of this clone. The genes are TRBV18 and TRBJ1-2; perhaps TRBD1 as D (6 bases). Germline CDR1 reads KGHSH; CDR2 reads LQKENI. The CDR3 sequence is 13 residues long. Between the trimmed V and J ends, which lost 4 bases and 3 bases, there was a span of 9 bases. The CDR3 DNA reads as TGTGCCAGCTCACGGGACACCGACTATGGCTACACCTTC. Translated, it gives CASSRDTDYGYTF.